This TCR beta chain originates from a study of T cell repertoires in cytomegalovirus infection. In the study overall: CMV epitopes in the study were HLA-C-restricted (recently identified) and HLA-B-restricted (well studied). CMV infection together with matching HLA type was indicated by public TCR beta signatures. Overall study findings and caveats: CMV-specific HLA-C-restricted TCR beta clonotypes dominated the ex vivo response.

V trimming: 2 bases; J trimming: 0 bases; junction bases outside the gene matches: 12. Germline V gene sequence: CDR1 LGHDT, CDR2 YNNKEL (reference sequence). CDR3 length: 20 residues. This clonotype was recorded a few times. Its antigen is currently unknown. TCRdb called the reads again in MiXCR, with one record for every CDR3 protein. Found here are about 770,000 distinct CDR3 sequences, about 28% of them singletons; the top ten hold roughly 13%. The TCR sequence derives from a human donor in good health (CMV status not recorded). Some clones in this sample may be carry-over from other donors' samples. The V and J genes are TRBV3-1 and TRBJ2-3, with 12 bases matching TRBD2. The source was cultured CD8+ T cells from PBMCs, collected from culture after CMV antigen stimulation. The CDR3 region is CASSQTYPSGGVPSTDTQYF. The CDR3 DNA reads as TGTGCCAGCAGCCAAACGTATCCTAGCGGGGGGGTTCCTAGCACAGATACGCAGTATTTT.